The 30 T cell receptor beta chains presented below share a single source sample, sequenced in a study of beta chain features in type 1 diabetes. Study-wide results and caveats: TCRB CDR3s were moderately but significantly shorter in Type 1 diabetes patients in all four CD4+ subsets.

Expressed TCRB transcripts were sequenced, since all the RNA that had been isolated was reverse transcribed. Method: immunoSEQ multiplex PCR; TCRdb's copy keeps in-frame clones and lacks some. The sample gives about 99,000 clones, 25% to 35% of which show up once; about 0.49% is in the top ten. Their antigen targets remain unknown. The sample consisted of central memory CD4+ T cells from blood. These receptor sequences come from a woman aged 18-29 years with type 1 diabetes.

This sequence joins TRBV7-2 and TRBJ2-1, with 8 bases identical to TRBD2. The CDR3 loop spans 13 amino acids. CDR1 is SGHTA and CDR2 is FQGNSA in the germline V gene. The ends lost 7 bases at V and 5 bases at J; junction bases unmatched: 4. The chain's CDR3 is CASTISGNNEQFF. As DNA, the CDR3 is TGTGCCAGCACCATTAGCGGGAACAATGAGCAGTTCTTC.

This chain connects TRBV7-2 to TRBJ2-1; TRBD2 might be the D (6 bases). CDR1 is SGHTA, CDR2 FQGNSA, per germline. Trimming removed 6 bases at V and 4 bases at J, with 16 bases between. This CDR3 region has 15 residues. The DNA of the CDR3 is TGTGCCAGCAGACCCCCACGGGAGAGGTACAATGAGCAGTTCTTC. Protein sequence: CASRPPRERYNEQFF.

CDR3 nucleotide sequence: TGCGCCAGCAGCTTGGCCCCGTCAGGGGACACCGGGGAGCTGTTTTTT. Translating it yields CASSLAPSGDTGELFF. This chain connects TRBV5-1 to TRBJ2-2; tentative D call: TRBD1 (6 bases). Germline CDR1 and CDR2: SGHRS and YFSETQ. The germline V and J ends were trimmed by 0 bases and 3 bases, with 12 bases remaining between them. The CDR3 is made up of 16 amino acids.

The chain carries TRBV5-1 and TRBJ2-7; TRBD2 matches 15 bases. This CDR3 has 15 amino acids. Germline CDR1 reads SGHRS; CDR2 reads YFSETQ. Trimming took 5 bases from V and 7 from J; bases not matched to a gene: 7. This chain's CDR3 is CASSPGLAGGGEQYF. CDR3 in DNA: TGCGCCAGCAGTCCAGGACTAGCGGGAGGGGGGGAGCAGTACTTC.

The V and J genes are TRBV18 and TRBJ2-6, with a possible D match to TRBD1 (7 bases). The V end lost 6 bases, the J end lost 0 bases, and 12 bases lay between the germline ends. The V gene's germline CDR1 is KGHSH and CDR2 LQKENI. The CDR3 totals 16 residues. The CDR3 here is CASSGGQLSGANVLTF. In DNA, the CDR3 is TGTGCCAGCTCGGGGGGACAGCTCTCTGGGGCCAACGTCCTGACTTTC.

This clone has only a few counts. The chain links TRBV7-8 to TRBJ2-1; 14 bases line up with TRBD2. The CDR3 is made up of 15 amino acids. The germline gives CDR1 SGHVS, CDR2 FQNEAQ. After removal of 5 bases from V and 15 bases from J, the junction contained 12 bases not matched to a gene. DNA of the CDR3: TGTGCCAGCAGCGAGGGACTAGCGGGAGTGGTCGGGCTGTTCTTC. Translating gives CASSEGLAGVVGLFF.

In this sample, this clone turned up a few times. This rearrangement joins TRBV7-2 to TRBJ2-3, with TRBD1 matching over 8 bases. The germline V gene has CDR1 SGHTA and CDR2 FQGNSA. V lost 5 bases to trimming and J lost 4 bases; unmatched junction nucleotides: 20. This CDR3 comprises 19 residues. For the CDR3, the DNA is TGTGCCAGCAGCCCGTACGAAAACCCCCGGACAGGGATCCCAGATACGCAGTATTTT. Its protein is CASSPYENPRTGIPDTQYF. Based on the CDR3 plus reference TRBV7-2 and TRBJ2-3, the full variable domain is GAGVSQSPSNKVTEKGKDVELRCDPISGHTALYWYRQSLGQGLEFLIYFQGNSAPDKSGLPSDRFSAERTGGSVSTLTIQRTQQEDSAVYLCASSPYENPRTGIPDTQYFGPGTRLTVL.

A few counts support this clone. Germline and junction disagree at one end, which may indicate a read error. V gene TRBV30 combines with J gene TRBJ2-7; TRBD2 matches at 11 bases. Germline V gene data show CDR1 as GTSNPN and CDR2 as SVGIG (reference sequence). The CDR3 sequence is 14 residues long. This CDR3 is CAGRRLAGIYEQYF. The CDR3 bases are TGTGCCGGGAGGAGACTAGCGGGGATTTACGAGCAGTACTTC.

The chain couples TRBV11-3 to TRBJ2-3; D gene ambiguous. V was trimmed by 0 bases and J by 7 bases, leaving 11 bases between them. CDR3 length: 14 residues. Germline V gene lookup returns CDR1 SGHNT and CDR2 YENEEA. DNA of the CDR3: TGTGCCAGCAGCTTAGAAGCGACCCAAAATACGCAGTATTTT. It codes for CASSLEATQNTQYF. Filled out from reference TRBV11-3 and TRBJ2-3, the complete variable domain reads EAGVVQSPRYKIIEKKQPVAFWCNPISGHNTLYWYLQNLGQGPELLIRYENEEAVDDSQLPKDRFSAERLKGVDSTLKIQPAELGDSAVYLCASSLEATQNTQYFGPGTRLTVL.

The table lists this clone with a few counts. V and J are TRBV5-1 and TRBJ2-7, with a possible D match to TRBD2 (5 bases). Trimming pared 4 bases from V and 2 bases from J, leaving 13 bases between. The length of the CDR3 is 14 residues. Germline V gene sequence: CDR1 SGHRS, CDR2 YFSETQ. The CDR3 spells CASSPSGNTYEQYF. The CDR3 bases are TGCGCCAGCAGCCCTTCCGGGAACACCTACGAGCAGTACTTC.

The chain recombines TRBV6-1 with TRBJ2-3; D gene unclear. Germline loops: CDR1 MNHNS, CDR2 SASEGT. Trimming shortened V by 6 bases and J by 10 bases, and 14 bases separated the two germline ends. The CDR3 contains 12 residues. The DNA for the CDR3 is TGTGCCAGCAGCCCCGTAGGCGGTGCGCAGTATTTT. Translated: CASSPVGGAQYF.

The rearrangement joins TRBV16 to TRBJ2-7; 11 bases match TRBD1. V shed 6 bases and J 5 bases; nucleotides not matched to a gene: 6. The CDR3 runs 14 residues. In germline, CDR1 is KGHSY, CDR2 FQNENV. The CDR3 sequence: CASRLGQGAHEQYV. CDR3 sequence (DNA): TGTGCCAGCAGACTCGGACAGGGGGCACACGAGCAGTACGTC.

This clone occurred a few times. This chain links TRBV7-2 with TRBJ2-7; 8 nucleotides match TRBD2. Germline V gene data show CDR1 as SGHTA and CDR2 as FQGNSA. Trimming cost V 4 bases and J 3 bases; bases outside gene matches: 5. The CDR3 covers 14 residues. Here the CDR3 DNA reads TGTGCCAGCAGCTCGACCGGGACTAGCTACGAGCAGTACGTC. This codes for CASSSTGTSYEQYV.

This clone was counted between two and nine times. CDR3 nucleotides: TGTGCCAGCAGTTTAGGGGACAGGGGGCTTCCAGAGCAGTACTTC. Its protein is CASSLGDRGLPEQYF. The chain has TRBV27 and TRBJ2-7; 12 nucleotides match TRBD1. Per the germline V gene, CDR1 is MNHEY and CDR2 is SMNVEV (reference sequence). The CDR3 has 15 amino acids. Trimming cost V 2 bases and J 7 bases; bases outside gene matches: 6.

The chain is built from TRBV29-1 and TRBJ1-1, with 8 bases that match TRBD1. J gave up 2 bases and V 8 bases, and 7 bases lay outside the gene matches. Germline-derived CDR1 and CDR2 are SQVTM and ANQGSEA. The length of the CDR3 is 13 residues. The CDR3 spells CSFKTGANTEAFF. In DNA form, the CDR3 reads TGCAGCTTCAAGACAGGGGCTAACACTGAAGCTTTCTTT. Based on the CDR3 plus reference TRBV29-1 and TRBJ1-1, the full variable domain is SAVISQKPSRDICQRGTSLTIQCQVDSQVTMMFWYRQQPGQSLTLIATANQGSEATYESGFVIDKFPISRPNLTFSTLTVSNMSPEDSSIYLCSFKTGANTEAFFGQGTRLTVV.

The CDR3 DNA is TGTGCCAGCTCACCACCCCCCGGGACCAGCGGGGGTTACAATGAGCAGTTCTTC. Its protein product is CASSPPPGTSGGYNEQFF. This rearrangement joins TRBV18 to TRBJ2-1; 8 bases are shared with TRBD2. CDR1 and CDR2 (germline): KGHSH, LQKENI. V was pared by 0 bases and J by 4 bases, with 11 bases of the junction left unmatched. This CDR3 region has 18 residues.

V usage is TRBV5-1 and J usage is TRBJ1-2; D may be TRBD1 (6 bases). Germline V lookup: CDR1 SGHRS, CDR2 YFSETQ. Trimming took 0 bases from V and 5 from J, leaving 14 bases between them. The CDR3 spans 15 residues. The CDR3, as DNA: TGCGCCAGCAGCTTGGAACAGGGCGGGGGGTATGGCTACACCTTC. It codes for CASSLEQGGGYGYTF.

This chain joins TRBV5-6 and TRBJ1-4; D is undetermined. CDR1 is SGHDT and CDR2 is YYEEEE in the germline V gene. The CDR3 extends over 15 amino acids. Between the trimmed V and J ends, which lost 1 base and 8 bases, there was a span of 15 bases. CDR3 nucleotide sequence: TGTGCCAGCAGCTTGAGGTCGGTTAGGAGGGAAAAACTGTTTTTT. It codes for CASSLRSVRREKLFF.

The chain is built from TRBV29-1 and TRBJ1-1; D is unclear. The CDR3 consists of 13 residues. CDR1 and CDR2 from the germline V gene are SQVTM and ANQGSEA. V lost 7 bases and J 5 bases, leaving 17 bases between the germline ends. CDR3 in amino acids: CSAGRVGGTEAFF. DNA of the CDR3: TGCAGCGCCGGCCGGGTAGGAGGAACTGAAGCTTTCTTT.

Ten or more counts support this clone. The V gene is TRBV29-1, the J gene TRBJ2-7; 7 bases align to TRBD1. The V gene's germline CDR1 is SQVTM and CDR2 ANQGSEA. This CDR3 has 14 amino acids. Trimming cost V 7 bases and J 5 bases; bases outside gene matches: 14. The CDR3 protein is CSAHLGTAKDEQYF. The CDR3 nucleotides read TGCAGCGCCCACCTTGGGACAGCCAAGGACGAGCAGTACTTC.

This clone has only a few counts. V and J are TRBV30 and TRBJ2-3; TRBD2 matches at 7 bases. The CDR3 loop spans 16 amino acids. Germline V CDR1 and CDR2: GTSNPN, SVGIG (reference sequence). Losses at the gene ends were 0 bases for V and 1 base for J; bases not matched to a gene: 7. The CDR3 region is CAWSVLSGTRTDTQYF. CDR3 nucleotides: TGTGCCTGGAGTGTATTGAGCGGGACCCGCACAGATACGCAGTATTTT.

There are a few counts of this clone. The chain links TRBV2 to TRBJ2-3; 11 bases are a match to TRBD2. The length of the CDR3 is 16 residues. The germline V gene encodes CDR1 SNHLY and CDR2 FYNNEI. With 7 bases clipped from V and 4 bases from J, the junction kept 10 bases outside the gene matches. The CDR3, as DNA: TGTGCCAGCACCCTGGGGGGACTAGCGGTGTCAGATACGCAGTATTTT. Amino acids: CASTLGGLAVSDTQYF.

V and J are TRBV5-1 and TRBJ2-1, with D unclear. V was trimmed by 0 bases and J by 3 bases, leaving 7 bases between them. This CDR3 has 14 amino acids. Germline CDR1 and CDR2: SGHRS and YFSETQ. CDR3: CASSLVGGYNEQFF. CDR3 DNA: TGCGCCAGCAGCTTGGTAGGCGGCTACAATGAGCAGTTCTTC. The whole variable domain, remainder taken from reference TRBV5-1 and TRBJ2-1, is KAGVTQTPRYLIKTRGQQVTLSCSPISGHRSVSWYQQTPGQGLQFLFEYFSETQRNKGNFPGRFSGRQFSNSRSEMNVSTLELGDSALYLCASSLVGGYNEQFFGPGTRLTVL.

V and J are TRBV7-2 and TRBJ2-5; unclear D gene. The germline V gene encodes CDR1 SGHTA and CDR2 FQGNSA. This CDR3 spans 12 amino acids. Trimming took off 2 bases at V and 5 bases at J, with 6 bases between the two ends. The CDR3 DNA is TGTGCCAGCAGCTTAACTCCGGAGACCCAGTACTTC. Amino acids: CASSLTPETQYF.

The V and J genes are TRBV7-8 and TRBJ2-1; 7 nucleotides align to TRBD2. V shed 1 base and J 9 bases; nucleotides not matched to a gene: 6. The germline V gene encodes CDR1 SGHVS and CDR2 FQNEAQ. This CDR3 region has 14 residues. This CDR3 is CASSLEGRGFEQFF. The CDR3 DNA sequence: TGTGCCAGCAGCTTAGAGGGGAGGGGATTTGAGCAGTTCTTC.

This clone was counted once. The V call is TRBV6-1, the J call TRBJ2-7, with 11 bases matching TRBD1. Germline trimming cut 4 bases from V and 4 bases from J; bases unmatched to any gene: 12. CDR3 length: 17 amino acids. Germline CDR1 MNHNS, CDR2 SASEGT. CDR3 in DNA: TGTGCCAGCAGTGGGGGACAGGGGGGTAGCGGGACATACGAGCAGTACTTC. Its protein product is CASSGGQGGSGTYEQYF.

This clone showed up just once. The chain recombines TRBV7-2 with TRBJ1-4; possibly TRBD1 for D (6 bases). The CDR3 consists of 15 residues. V was clipped by 0 bases and J by 5 bases, with 10 bases between them. CDR1 SGHTA and CDR2 FQGNSA come from the germline V gene. The CDR3 region is CASSLARGRNEKLFF. The CDR3 nucleotides read TGTGCCAGCAGCTTAGCCAGGGGACGAAATGAAAAACTGTTTTTT. The whole variable domain, remainder taken from reference TRBV7-2 and TRBJ1-4, is GAGVSQSPSNKVTEKGKDVELRCDPISGHTALYWYRQSLGQGLEFLIYFQGNSAPDKSGLPSDRFSAERTGGSVSTLTIQRTQQEDSAVYLCASSLARGRNEKLFFGSGTQLSVL.

V and J are TRBV27 and TRBJ1-2; TRBD1 matches at 7 bases. Germline V gives CDR1 MNHEY, CDR2 SMNVEV (reference sequence). This CDR3 comprises 15 residues. With V trimmed by 4 bases and J by 4 bases, 9 bases remained unmatched. The CDR3 DNA reads TGTGCCAGCAGTTCTTCAGACAGGGCCGGCTATGGCTACACCTTC. Translating it yields CASSSSDRAGYGYTF.

The chain employs TRBV28 and TRBJ1-1; 8 nucleotides agree with TRBD1. The CDR3 is 15 residues long. The germline V gene has CDR1 MDHEN and CDR2 SYDVKM. Trimming at V came to 3 bases and at J to 3 bases, leaving 6 bases not matched to a gene. CDR3 coding DNA: TGTGCCAGCAGTTTCCGGACAGGGTGGGACACTGAAGCTTTCTTT. It translates to CASSFRTGWDTEAFF.

This sequence joins TRBV7-2 and TRBJ1-5; D not resolved. This CDR3 has 13 amino acids. Trimming removed 3 bases from V and 2 bases from J, with 5 bases in between. Germline assignment: CDR1 SGHTA and CDR2 FQGNSA. Here the CDR3 DNA reads TGTGCCAGCAGCTTGCAGGGCAATCAGCCCCAGCATTTT. Its protein product is CASSLQGNQPQHF.